Below, 21 T cell receptor beta chains from the same sample are listed, as sequenced in a study of regulatory T cells in long-lasting Graves disease. Arm-PCR with iRepertoire HTBI primers amplified the CDR3 regions for these TCR beta libraries. TCRdb independently ran MiXCR on the multiplex PCR reads; one entry per CDR3 protein. Among approximately 460,000 distinct CDR3 sequences listed, less than 20% were seen once. Time point in this sample: newly diagnosed GD, antithyroid drugs for less than 3 months. Preparation of the TCR library used RNA extracted from PBMCs. The same sample was also used in a study of T cells in Graves' hyperthyroidism and ophthalmopathy.

This specimen was peripheral blood mononuclear cells (PBMCs), taken at new diagnosis, from a patient treated with antithyroid drugs. The receptors shown here come from a woman aged 30 to 39 with Graves disease.

This clonotype was seen repeatedly, ten times or more. The rearrangement links TRBV27 to TRBJ2-7, with D uncertain. Germline-derived CDR1 and CDR2 are MNHEY and SMNVEV (reference sequence). This CDR3 region has 11 residues. Trimming removed 7 bases at V and 0 bases at J, with 4 bases between. The CDR3 DNA is TGTGCCAGCACGCCCTCCTACGAGCAGTACTTC. Its protein is CASTPSYEQYF.

This clonotype was picked up many times. The chain links TRBV18 to TRBJ2-7; D ambiguous. V was shortened by 3 bases and J by 1 base, with 7 bases between the two germline ends. CDR1 is KGHSH and CDR2 is LQKENI in the germline V gene. This CDR3 is built from 13 residues. CDR3 loop: CASSPVESYEQYF. The CDR3 DNA follows: TGTGCCAGCTCACCTGTGGAGTCCTACGAGCAGTACTTC.

This clonotype was counted a few times. A read error may explain this, as a much larger clone is one base away. The chain carries TRBV2 and TRBJ2-7; D gene unclear. The ends were cut back, 7 bases at V and 4 bases at J, with 17 bases in the middle. Germline lookup yields CDR1 SNHLY and CDR2 FYNNEI. The CDR3 contains 14 residues. The CDR3 protein is CASKELDLPYEQYV. CDR3 in DNA: TGTGCCAGCAAGGAATTGGACCTCCCGTACGAGCAGTACGTC.

This rearrangement joins TRBV24-1 to TRBJ1-2, with 9 bases aligning to TRBD1. V was clipped by 5 bases and J by 6 bases; unmatched bases: 12. Germline assignment: CDR1 KGHDR and CDR2 SFDVKD. This CDR3 is built from 16 residues. CDR3 nucleotide sequence: TGTGCCACCAGTGGGGTTACCGGGACAGGGACGGATGGCTACACCTTC. Its translation: CATSGVTGTGTDGYTF.

This clonotype came up a few times. This chain uses TRBV14 with TRBJ2-5; 7 nucleotides align to TRBD2. The J segment lost 10 bases and the V segment lost 4 bases, leaving 24 bases of the junction unmatched. The CDR3 runs 18 residues. Per germline, CDR1 SGHDN and CDR2 FVKESK. Here the CDR3 DNA reads TGTGCCAGCAGCCTTCCCGCTCGGGCTAGCGGACGTCATGGTGTCCAGTACTTC. Protein sequence: CASSLPARASGRHGVQYF.

This clonotype was recorded at least ten times. The chain links TRBV5-1 to TRBJ2-5, with D possibly matching TRBD1 (6 bases). There are 15 residues in the CDR3. V was shortened by 1 base and J by 5 bases, with 15 bases between the two germline ends. The germline V gene encodes CDR1 SGHRS and CDR2 YFSETQ. CDR3 protein: CASSLQGSVRETQYF. CDR3 coding DNA: TGCGCCAGCAGCTTGCAGGGGAGTGTGAGGGAGACCCAGTACTTC.

This clonotype appeared many times. V usage is TRBV20-1 and J usage is TRBJ1-2; D possibly corresponds to TRBD1 (6 bases). This CDR3 spans 15 amino acids. Deletions cut 2 bases from V and 7 bases from J, with 20 bases between. The germline V gene has CDR1 DFQATT and CDR2 SNEGSKA (reference sequence). The CDR3 DNA reads as TGCAGTGCTAGAAACAGGGACAAGGAGTTGATTGGCTACACCTTC. The encoded protein is CSARNRDKELIGYTF.

At least ten counts were recorded for this clonotype. A read error may account for a junction end that differs from germline. V and J are TRBV28 and TRBJ2-7; D may correspond to TRBD1 or TRBD2 (5 bases each). Germline CDR1 is MDHEN and CDR2 is SYDVKM. The CDR3 consists of 11 residues. This CDR3 is CAISEGNEQYF. CDR3 sequence (DNA): TGTGCCATCAGTGAGGGGAACGAGCAGTACTTC. The entire variable domain, with the rest obtained from reference TRBV28 and TRBJ2-7, is as follows: DVKVTQSSRYLVKRTGEKVFLECVQDMDHENMFWYRQDPGLGLRLIYFSYDVKMKEKGDIPEGYSVSREKKERFSLILESASTNQTSMYLCAISEGNEQYFGPGTRLTVT.

This clonotype was counted ten times or more. The CDR3: CASSLGGSKNIQYF. In DNA form, the CDR3 reads TGTGCCAGCAGCTTGGGCGGCAGCAAAAACATTCAGTACTTC. The V and J genes are TRBV5-6 and TRBJ2-4; D is uncertain. The CDR3 extends over 14 amino acids. The V gene lost 0 bases and the J gene lost 3 bases, with 7 bases spanning the gap. Germline V gene lookup returns CDR1 SGHDT and CDR2 YYEEEE.

In this sample, this clonotype turned up many times. This sequence joins TRBV2 and TRBJ2-5; the match to TRBD2 covers 7 bases. This CDR3 is 14 amino acids long. With V trimmed by 7 bases and J by 5 bases, 10 bases remained unmatched. Germline lookup yields CDR1 SNHLY and CDR2 FYNNEI. Here the CDR3 DNA reads TGTGCCAGCAATCGGTTAGAGGGAGGGGAGACCCAGTACTTC. Protein: CASNRLEGGETQYF.

This clonotype was found a few times. The gene calls are TRBV2 and TRBJ2-5; a weak D match, TRBD1 (5 bases). This CDR3 spans 13 amino acids. CDR1 SNHLY and CDR2 FYNNEI come from the germline V gene. V was trimmed by 8 bases and J by 5 bases, leaving 15 bases between them. The CDR3 reads CASGHQGLETQYF. CDR3 nucleotide sequence: TGTGCCAGCGGACATCAGGGTTTGGAGACCCAGTACTTC.

This clonotype was picked up many times. The CDR3 spells CASSGTSSTDTQYF. Written as DNA, the CDR3 is TGTGCCAGCAGTGGGACTAGCAGCACAGATACGCAGTATTTT. V gene TRBV12-3 or TRBV12-4 combines with J gene TRBJ2-3; TRBD2 matches 9 bases. The CDR3 spans 14 residues. V was clipped by 5 bases and J by 0 bases; unmatched bases: 0.

The rearrangement uses TRBV10-3 and TRBJ1-2; D gene ambiguous. V gave up 8 bases and J gave up 0 bases, with 13 bases separating them. Germline lookup yields CDR1 ENHRY and CDR2 SYGVKD. The CDR3 consists of 14 residues. CDR3 residues: CAIGEDLANYGYTF. CDR3 DNA: TGTGCCATCGGGGAAGACCTAGCTAACTATGGCTACACCTTC.

The chain employs TRBV10-3 and TRBJ1-6; 7 nucleotides match TRBD1. Germline V lookup: CDR1 ENHRY, CDR2 SYGVKD. Germline trimming cut 8 bases from V and 9 bases from J; bases unmatched to any gene: 7. The CDR3 contains 13 residues. The CDR3 spells CAIADRVGSPLHF. CDR3 coding DNA: TGTGCCATCGCTGACAGGGTGGGTTCACCCCTCCACTTT.

With respect to this clonotype: A far larger clone is a single base away, which makes a read error likely. The chain uses TRBV19 and TRBJ2-4, with D hard to call. The better agreement between TRBJ2-1 and the DNA end casts doubt on the J call. Germline loops: CDR1 LNHDA, CDR2 SQIVND (reference sequence). CDR3 length: 15 amino acids. The CDR3 coding sequence is TGTGCCAGTAGTATACTGGCGACCAAGGCCAATAAGCAGTTCTTC. Translation gives CASSILATKANKQFF.

This clonotype was seen many times. The rearrangement joins TRBV7-2 to TRBJ1-1; D remains ambiguous. V was cut by 6 bases and J by 0 bases, with 17 bases left in between. CDR3 size: 16 residues. Germline assignment: CDR1 SGHTA and CDR2 FQGNSA. The DNA of the CDR3 is TGTGCCAGCAGATTACAGACGGCTACAATGAACACTGAAGCTTTCTTT. It encodes CASRLQTATMNTEAFF.

This clonotype has a single count. The chain recombines TRBV12-3 or TRBV12-4 with TRBJ2-7, with 10 bases aligning to TRBD2. The V gene end was trimmed by 4 bases and the J gene end by 0 bases; junction bases not matched to a gene: 9. This CDR3 region has 17 residues. The CDR3 nucleotides read TGTGCCAGCAGTTCTGGCGGGAGCGGGGGGGCCTCCTACGAGCAGTACTTC. Protein: CASSSGGSGGASYEQYF.

In its sample, this clonotype was seen a few times. V gene TRBV7-6 combines with J gene TRBJ2-6, with D possibly being TRBD2 (6 bases). Germline V gene lookup returns CDR1 SGHVS and CDR2 FNYEAQ. The CDR3 runs 16 residues. The V end was cut by 5 bases, the J end by 0 bases, with 11 bases between. DNA for the CDR3: TGTGCCAGCAGCGCGGGACGGCACTCTGGGGCCAACGTCCTGACTTTC. It yields the protein CASSAGRHSGANVLTF.

This clonotype showed up many times. The CDR3 protein is CSANREALREQYF. DNA for the CDR3: TGCAGTGCTAACCGGGAGGCGCTACGCGAGCAGTACTTC. J is TRBJ2-7 and V is TRBV20-1, with 7 bases aligning to TRBD2. CDR1 and CDR2 from the germline V gene are DFQATT and SNEGSKA (reference sequence). The J segment lost 6 bases and the V segment lost 4 bases, leaving 9 bases of the junction unmatched. This CDR3 region has 13 residues.

This clonotype occurred a few times. V gene TRBV27 combines with J gene TRBJ1-1; no reliable D call. The CDR3 extends over 15 amino acids. With 7 bases removed from V and 0 bases from J, the gap between germline ends came to 15 bases. Germline CDR1 and CDR2: MNHEY and SMNVEV (reference sequence). CDR3 nucleotide sequence: TGTGCCAGCAATCCAGCCGGTCCCATGAACACTGAAGCTTTCTTT. Amino acids: CASNPAGPMNTEAFF.

This clonotype was seen a handful of times. This sequence joins TRBV6-1 and TRBJ1-5, with 11 bases matching TRBD1. Looked up from germline, CDR1 is MNHNS and CDR2 is SASEGT. V shed 11 bases, J shed 11 bases, and the junction held 14 bases outside the gene matches. The CDR3 runs 14 residues. This CDR3 reads CAGGQGAVGSAQHF. The CDR3 bases are TGTGCCGGCGGACAGGGGGCCGTCGGGTCGGCCCAGCATTTT.